This is a list of T cell receptor beta chains from one sample in a study of T-cell memory formation after mild COVID-19. TCRdb ran MiXCR on the 5' RACE reads and lists one entry per CDR3 protein. The sample lists roughly 560,000 distinct CDR3 sequences, about a fifth occurring once. Sample: PBMCs or a T cell subset sorted from them (not recorded which). The receptors shown here come from an adult woman who had mild COVID-19 (a few samples of this study predate the infection). Cell type and time point are not known. Each CDR3 is given without its conserved first and last residue. Not all rows give a size; the values are once, few, many and, for expanded clones, a class.

J gene,clone size,V gene,CDR3 protein
TRBJ2-7,few,TRBV20-1,SANRGSYEQY
TRBJ1-1,few,TRBV6-6,ASGRDGGRYTEAF
TRBJ2-1,NA,TRBV15,ATSRDLEGNEQF
TRBJ2-5,few,TRBV20-1,SAIAGGPRETQY
TRBJ2-5,few,TRBV15,ATSRFGQETQY
TRBJ2-7,NA,TRBV4-3,ASSQEGHIHYEQY
TRBJ2-3,NA,TRBV12-3/TRBV12-4,ASILSGIGLAPDTQY
TRBJ1-2,few,TRBV14,ASSQGWGTALYGYT
TRBJ2-7,few,TRBV6-5,ASSYSNAEKQY
TRBJ2-1,once,TRBV24-1,ATREGSYNEQF
TRBJ2-7,few,TRBV6-2/TRBV6-3,ASSYRRSGSRYEQY
TRBJ2-2,NA,TRBV20-1,SASSQGSTGELF
TRBJ2-5,NA,TRBV12-3/TRBV12-4,ASRPGAGQETQY
TRBJ1-4,few,TRBV12-3/TRBV12-4,ASSRDRGLGEKLF
TRBJ2-7,NA,TRBV21-1,ASSTFTRVLQSSYEQY
TRBJ2-2,NA,TRBV12-3/TRBV12-4,ATTSPNSGELF
TRBJ2-7,NA,TRBV5-1,ASSLGPGQGAKEQY
TRBJ2-3,NA,TRBV11-2,ASSLQRTSTDTQY
TRBJ2-5,NA,TRBV7-9,ASSLSRSLSGRGETQY
TRBJ1-4,few,TRBV24-1,ATSDRLGEKLF
TRBJ1-4,NA,TRBV7-2,ASSLQGAREKLF
TRBJ2-5,few,TRBV4-1,ASSRTSGGPQETQY
TRBJ2-7,once,TRBV20-1,SAARPGLYEQY
TRBJ2-2,few,TRBV11-3,ASSRLAGGPGELF
TRBJ1-5,NA,TRBV6-2/TRBV6-3,ASSESHRPGRGYQPQH